This T cell receptor (beta chain) was recovered during a study of beta chain features in type 1 diabetes. The sample holds a few counts of this clone. Antigen: not known. What was sequenced were expressed TCRB transcripts, since all of the isolated RNA had been reverse transcribed. Sequencing used immunoSEQ multiplex PCR; TCRdb keeps in-frame clones, though not all of them. The sample comprises 350,000 or so clones, around a fifth of which are singletons, and about 0.045% rests with the top ten. Findings of the study overall: Since sequencing was performed on cDNA, cells with high TCR expression could be over-represented. A greater similarity of naive, central memory and Treg TCRB repertoires was seen among patients than among healthy donors.

This TCR derives from a woman under 30 in good health. The sequenced sample consisted of naive CD4+ T cells from blood.

The CDR3 here is CAIQGERGYTF. For the CDR3, the DNA is TGTGCAATACAGGGAGAACGTGGCTACACCTTC. The chain carries TRBV30 and TRBJ1-2, with D perhaps matching TRBD1 (6 bases). The CDR3 runs 11 residues. CDR1 GTSNPN and CDR2 SVGIG come from the germline V gene (reference sequence).